These 17 T cell receptor beta chains came from one sample sequenced in a study of CD4 T cells in relation to SARS-CoV-2 and coronaviruses. Only in-frame clones appear in the TCRdb table, and some are missing; sequencing was by immunoSEQ multiplex PCR. Found here are roughly 16,000 clones, around 78% of them singletons; the top ten hold about 16%. CD4+ T cells from unexposed donors were obtained before the COVID-19 pandemic (2011-2018). The cells were cultured for about ten days before CD4+ T cells were isolated. Which antigens these TCRs recognize remains unknown. Sequences were obtained from CD4+ T cells from PBMCs, cultured in vitro. Receptor source: a human donor in good health.

The sample holds one count of this clone. The chain carries TRBV7-9 and TRBJ2-6; the D gene is possibly TRBD2 (6 bases). The germline V and J ends were trimmed by 4 bases and 4 bases, with 11 bases remaining between them. This CDR3 has 15 residues. Looked up from germline, CDR1 is SEHNR and CDR2 is FQNEAQ (reference sequence). In nucleotides, the CDR3 is TGTGCCAGCAGCTCCGGAGGGTACGGGGCCAACGTCCTGACTTTC. This codes for CASSSGGYGANVLTF.

The chain is built from TRBV7-2 and TRBJ2-5, with D unclear. There are 14 residues in the CDR3. V gave up 5 bases and J gave up 6 bases, with 16 bases separating them. Germline-derived CDR1 and CDR2 are SGHTA and FQGNSA. The CDR3 region has the DNA TGTGCCAGCAGCCCCCAATCGAATTTAAAGACCCAGTACTTC. Residues: CASSPQSNLKTQYF.

This clone was seen a few times. The V gene is TRBV7-3, the J gene TRBJ1-2, with D possibly TRBD1 on 5 matching bases. CDR3 length equals 14 residues. Germline CDR1 and CDR2: SGHTA and FQGTGA. Trimming took off 5 bases at V and 6 bases at J, with 16 bases between the two ends. CDR3 protein: CASSPGGGMDGYTF. CDR3 bases: TGTGCCAGCAGCCCTGGGGGGGGGATGGATGGCTACACCTTC.

V and J are TRBV6-5 and TRBJ2-3; D not resolved. Per germline, CDR1 MNHEY and CDR2 SVGAGI. The CDR3 length is 16 residues. V was cut by 2 bases and J by 4 bases, with 16 bases left in between. The CDR3 DNA reads TGTGCCAGCAGTTACGGCCCCTATGGCCTCCCAGATACGCAGTATTTT. Encoded protein: CASSYGPYGLPDTQYF.

CDR3 in amino acids: CASSLLRGYGEQYF. DNA of the CDR3: TGTGCCAGCAGCCTCCTCAGGGGCTACGGCGAGCAGTACTTC. The V and J genes are TRBV3-1 (or the pseudogene TRBV3-2) and TRBJ2-7; D possibly corresponds to TRBD1 (6 bases). This CDR3 region has 14 residues. With 4 bases removed from V and 6 bases from J, the gap between germline ends came to 16 bases. Germline V CDR1 and CDR2: LGHDT, YNNKEL (reference sequence).

The rearrangement uses TRBV5-8 and TRBJ2-5; weak D call: TRBD1 (6 bases). The CDR3 runs to 13 residues. Trimming took off 0 bases at V and 3 bases at J, with 6 bases between the two ends. The germline CDR1 and CDR2 sequences are SGHTS and YDEGEE. CDR3 protein: CASSLDREETQYF. The CDR3 DNA reads as TGTGCCAGCAGCTTGGACAGGGAAGAGACCCAGTACTTC. The full variable domain, with the rest looked up from reference TRBV5-8 and TRBJ2-5, is EAGVTQSPTHLIKTRGQQATLRCSPISGHTSVYWYQQALGLGLQFLLWYDEGEERNRGNFPPRFSGRQFPNYSSELNVNALELEDSALYLCASSLDREETQYFGPGTRLLVL.

This sequence joins TRBV9 and TRBJ1-1; D is possibly TRBD1 (5 bases). Trimming removed 6 bases from V and 3 bases from J, with 9 bases in between. Germline V gene data show CDR1 as SGDLS and CDR2 as YYNGEE. This CDR3 is built from 12 residues. CDR3 protein: CASKGGDTEAFF. DNA for the CDR3: TGTGCCAGCAAAGGAGGGGACACTGAAGCTTTCTTT.

This rearrangement joins TRBV11-3 to TRBJ1-1; the D gene is possibly TRBD1 (5 bases). CDR3 length equals 14 residues. V lost 5 bases and J 1 base, leaving 11 bases between the germline ends. The germline V gene has CDR1 SGHNT and CDR2 YENEEA. CDR3 sequence (DNA): TGTGCCAGCAGCCCGGGACCGTCGAACACTGAAGCTTTCTTT. This gives the protein CASSPGPSNTEAFF.

This clone is large in the sample. The chain uses TRBV29-1 and TRBJ1-1, with 10 bases matching TRBD1. This CDR3 contains 13 residues. Germline lookup yields CDR1 SQVTM and CDR2 ANQGSEA. The trim removed 7 bases at V and 4 bases at J, leaving 6 bases unmatched. In DNA form, the CDR3 reads TGCAGCGCAGAGGGGGACAGGGGCACTGAAGCTTTCTTT. Translation: CSAEGDRGTEAFF.

The J gene is TRBJ2-7, the V gene TRBV19; TRBD2 matches 10 bases. The CDR3 loop spans 15 amino acids. The V gene's germline CDR1 is LNHDA and CDR2 SQIVND (reference sequence). With 8 bases clipped from V and 4 bases from J, the junction kept 11 bases outside the gene matches. CDR3 sequence reads: CASSPGGLAAYEQYF. The CDR3 DNA is TGTGCCAGTTCTCCCGGAGGACTAGCGGCGTACGAGCAGTACTTC.

The chain joins TRBV11-2 to TRBJ2-6; 7 positions match TRBD1. J gave up 5 bases and V 1 base, and 5 bases lay outside the gene matches. Germline V lookup: CDR1 SGHAT, CDR2 FQNNGV. This CDR3 spans 16 amino acids. The CDR3 reads CASSLVMDRWANVLTF. The CDR3 DNA follows: TGTGCCAGCAGCTTAGTGATGGACAGGTGGGCCAACGTCCTGACTTTC.

V usage is TRBV7-2 and J usage is TRBJ2-5; D not resolved. V lost 2 bases and J 4 bases, leaving 11 bases between the germline ends. This CDR3 is 14 amino acids long. Germline V gene data show CDR1 as SGHTA and CDR2 as FQGNSA. This CDR3 is CASSLIPASETQYF. Here the CDR3 DNA reads TGTGCCAGCAGCTTAATACCAGCGTCAGAGACCCAGTACTTC.

In its sample, this clone was seen once. The chain recombines TRBV5-1 with TRBJ2-1, with 7 bases aligning to TRBD2. Germline CDR1 reads SGHRS; CDR2 reads YFSETQ. With 1 base clipped from V and 4 bases from J, the junction kept 5 bases outside the gene matches. CDR3 length: 15 residues. The CDR3 region is CASSLSGTNYNEQFF. CDR3 bases: TGCGCCAGCAGCTTGTCCGGGACTAATTACAATGAGCAGTTCTTC.

The chain joins TRBV19 to TRBJ1-5; TRBD1 matches at 8 bases. J gave up 8 bases and V 8 bases, and 14 bases lay outside the gene matches. Germline values: CDR1 LNHDA, CDR2 SQIVND (reference sequence). The CDR3 is made up of 15 amino acids. This CDR3 is CASSLVFSGGEPQHF. The CDR3 nucleotides are TGTGCCAGTTCCCTCGTGTTTTCAGGGGGCGAGCCCCAGCATTTT.

This clone appeared a few times. The chain recombines TRBV5-1 with TRBJ1-2, with D maybe TRBD1 (5 bases). V lost 4 bases and J lost 6, with 10 bases in between. There are 12 residues in the CDR3. Looked up from germline, CDR1 is SGHRS and CDR2 is YFSETQ. The CDR3 DNA reads as TGCGCCAGCAGCGAGCAGGGACATGGCTACACCTTC. Protein: CASSEQGHGYTF.

The chain links TRBV10-3 to TRBJ2-2; 10 bases map to TRBD2. Germline assignment: CDR1 ENHRY and CDR2 SYGVKD. The V and J ends lost 3 bases and 3 bases, in that order; junction bases with no gene match: 16. The CDR3 extends over 20 amino acids. Here the CDR3 reads CAISDGSGRANAYDTGELFF. The CDR3, as DNA: TGTGCCATCAGTGATGGGAGCGGGAGGGCCAACGCTTACGACACCGGGGAGCTGTTTTTT.

The gene calls are TRBV2 and TRBJ2-5; D possibly corresponds to TRBD2 (5 bases). The V gene lost 2 bases and the J gene lost 2 bases, with 9 bases spanning the gap. The length of the CDR3 is 14 residues. The germline CDR1 and CDR2 sequences are SNHLY and FYNNEI. The CDR3 nucleotides are TGTGCCAGCAGTGAAAACCCGGGGCAAGAGACCCAGTACTTC. Residues: CASSENPGQETQYF. The full variable domain, completed using reference TRBV2 and TRBJ2-5, is EPEVTQTPSHQVTQMGQEVILRCVPISNHLYFYWYRQILGQKVEFLVSFYNNEISEKSEIFDDQFSVERPDGSNFTLKIRSTKLEDSAMYFCASSENPGQETQYFGPGTRLLVL.